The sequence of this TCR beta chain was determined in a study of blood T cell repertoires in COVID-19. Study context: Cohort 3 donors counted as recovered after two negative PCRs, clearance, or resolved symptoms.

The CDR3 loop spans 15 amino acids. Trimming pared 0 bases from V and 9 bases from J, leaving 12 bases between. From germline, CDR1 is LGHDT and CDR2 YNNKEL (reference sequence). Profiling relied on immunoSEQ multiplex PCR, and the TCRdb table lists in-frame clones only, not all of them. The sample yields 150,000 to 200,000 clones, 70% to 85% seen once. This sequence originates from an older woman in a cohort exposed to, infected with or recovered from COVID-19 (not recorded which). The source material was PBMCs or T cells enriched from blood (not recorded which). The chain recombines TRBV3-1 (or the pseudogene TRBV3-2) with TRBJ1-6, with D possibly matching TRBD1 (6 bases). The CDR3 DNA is TGTGCCAGCAGCCAAGATACAGGGTTCGGTTCACCCCTCCACTTT. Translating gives CASSQDTGFGSPLHF.